This TCR beta chain was retrieved from a study of blood T cell repertoires in COVID-19. Study overall: Whether acute or convalescent, the COVID-19 samples came from the United States, Italy and Spain. T cells, B-cell-depleted T cells, or PBMCs provided the cDNA or gDNA that served as material.

The germline V gene has CDR1 SEHNR and CDR2 FQNEAQ (reference sequence). The CDR3 totals 13 residues. Trimming stripped 9 bases from V and 5 bases from J, with 16 bases between. Here immunoSEQ multiplex PCR was the method, and the copy in TCRdb shows in-frame clones only, minus some. The sample includes some 270,000 clones, around nine tenths of them seen just once. Sequenced material: peripheral blood. The sequence came from a man aged 30 to 39 with acute or convalescent COVID-19. The chain has TRBV7-9 and TRBJ1-1; perhaps TRBD1 as D (6 bases). The CDR3 coding sequence is TGTGCCAGTCAATCAGGGGCGCGTACTGAAGCTTTCTTT. Translating it yields CASQSGARTEAFF.